This note documents a single T cell receptor beta chain sequence. Its cognate antigen is unknown. The data belong to a study of radiotherapy plus CTLA-4 blockade in lung cancer. V lost 3 bases and J 0 bases, leaving 4 bases between the germline ends. This CDR3 region has 13 residues. CDR1 and CDR2 (germline): PRHDT, FYEKMQ (reference sequence). Method: immunoSEQ multiplex PCR; TCRdb's copy keeps in-frame clones and lacks some. The sample consists of 26,000 or so clones, 79% of them appearing once. Study-level points and caveats: In blood, TCR clones derived from the tumor expanded after radiotherapy plus ipilimumab.

The specimen was peripheral blood, collected from a patient treated with radiotherapy plus ipilimumab. The sequence was obtained from a human donor with non-small cell lung cancer that progressed on radiotherapy plus ipilimumab. This chain links TRBV13 with TRBJ2-3; unclear D gene. The CDR3 is CASSLTSTDTQYF. The DNA of the CDR3 is TGTGCCAGCAGCTTGACTAGCACAGATACGCAGTATTTT.